The rows below give T cell receptor beta chains drawn from one sample of a study of blood T cell repertoires in COVID-19. Assay used: immunoSEQ multiplex PCR; TCRdb lists only in-frame clones, some missing. This table holds 250,000 or so clones, about 83% found once. The source material was peripheral blood. Receptor source: a human donor in a cohort sampled during active COVID-19. Each CDR3 is given with its conserved first and last residue. A D gene is named only where the DNA matches it firmly. Some rows have no size entry. The others give once, few or many, or a class for an expanded clone.

length | D | J | V | size | CDR3 | DNA
15 | . | TRBJ2-3 | TRBV27 | . | CASSSPGLGTDTQYF | TGTGCCAGCAGTTCTCCGGGACTCGGCACAGATACGCAGTATTTT
20 | TRBD2 | TRBJ2-2 | TRBV27 | . | CASSRLPPGTSGENTGELFF | TGTGCCAGCAGTCGGCTTCCTCCCGGGACTAGCGGCGAGAACACCGGGGAGCTGTTTTTT
24 | . | TRBJ2-3 | TRBV13 | . | CASSIRHPGTGWSGGRTSTDTQYF | TGTGCCAGCAGCATAAGGCACCCCGGGACAGGGTGGAGCGGGGGGAGGACTAGCACAGATACGCAGTATTTT
12 | . | TRBJ2-3 | TRBV9 | . | CASSAYTDTQYF | TGTGCCAGCAGCGCCTACACAGATACGCAGTATTTT
13 | . | TRBJ2-7 | TRBV12-3/TRBV12-4 | . | CASSPIGQGEQYF | TGTGCCAGCAGTCCCATCGGTCAGGGCGAGCAGTACTTC
12 | . | TRBJ2-7 | TRBV28 | once | CASSRVSYEQYF | TGTGCCAGCAGTCGAGTCTCCTACGAGCAGTACTTC
15 | . | TRBJ2-5 | TRBV5-1 | . | CASSPRPRYQETQYF | TGCGCCAGCAGCCCTCGGCCCAGGTACCAAGAGACCCAGTACTTC
15 | TRBD1 | TRBJ2-4 | TRBV18 | . | CASSNKDRVKNIQYF | TGTGCCAGCTCAAACAAAGACAGGGTTAAAAACATTCAGTACTTC
15 | TRBD1 | TRBJ2-7 | TRBV14 | few | CASSQTQGVSYEQYF | TGTGCCAGCAGCCAAACTCAGGGGGTCTCCTACGAGCAGTACTTC
15 | . | TRBJ2-3 | TRBV7-9 | . | CASSPAELSTDTQYF | TGTGCCAGCAGCCCCGCGGAGTTGAGCACAGATACGCAGTATTTT
12 | . | TRBJ1-1 | TRBV6-1 | . | CASSEGQFEAFF | TGTGCCAGCAGTGAAGGACAGTTTGAAGCTTTCTTT
15 | . | TRBJ2-2 | TRBV27 | once | CASRRASGTPGELFF | TGTGCCAGCAGGAGGGCGAGTGGCACCCCCGGGGAGCTGTTTTTT
18 | TRBD1 | TRBJ1-2 | TRBV15 | . | CATSRDGAGGGMRSGYTF | TGTGCCACCAGCAGAGATGGGGCAGGGGGCGGCATGCGGTCTGGCTACACCTTC
12 | . | TRBJ1-1 | TRBV2 | once | CARVSPGTEAFF | TGTGCCAGAGTTTCCCCCGGCACTGAAGCTTTCTTT
16 | TRBD2 | TRBJ2-2 | TRBV4-2 | . | CASSQVTGGGTGELFF | TGTGCCAGCAGCCAAGTGACGGGAGGGGGAACCGGGGAGCTGTTTTTT
15 | TRBD1 | TRBJ2-1 | TRBV5-1 | few | CASSFGQGSHNEQFF | TGCGCCAGCAGCTTCGGACAGGGTTCCCACAATGAGCAGTTCTTC
15 | TRBD1 | TRBJ2-6 | TRBV7-9 | . | CVTGDVLSGANVLTF | TGTGTCACAGGGGACGTTCTCTCTGGGGCCAACGTCCTGACTTTC
15 | TRBD1 | TRBJ2-2 | TRBV10-1 | . | CASSEGTANTGELFF | TGCGCCAGCAGTGAGGGGACAGCAAACACCGGGGAGCTGTTTTTT
15 | TRBD1 | TRBJ2-2 | TRBV6-5 | . | CASIWDRGNTGELFF | TGTGCCAGCATTTGGGACAGGGGGAACACCGGGGAGCTGTTTTTT
13 | . | TRBJ1-1 | TRBV6-5 | . | CASNRAMNTEAFF | TGTGCCAGCAACAGGGCCATGAACACTGAAGCTTTCTTT
16 | . | TRBJ2-2 | TRBV3-1/TRBV3-2 | . | CASSLRVAVNTGELFF | TGTGCCAGCAGCCTCCGGGTAGCGGTCAACACCGGGGAGCTGTTTTTT
15 | . | TRBJ2-2 | TRBV3-1/TRBV3-2 | once | CASSLGLLSFGELFF | TGTGCCAGCAGCCTGGGACTGCTATCTTTCGGGGAGCTGTTTTTT
15 | TRBD2 | TRBJ2-7 | TRBV7-2 | . | CASSFTSGRTYEQYF | TGTGCCAGCAGCTTTACTAGCGGGAGGACCTACGAGCAGTACTTC